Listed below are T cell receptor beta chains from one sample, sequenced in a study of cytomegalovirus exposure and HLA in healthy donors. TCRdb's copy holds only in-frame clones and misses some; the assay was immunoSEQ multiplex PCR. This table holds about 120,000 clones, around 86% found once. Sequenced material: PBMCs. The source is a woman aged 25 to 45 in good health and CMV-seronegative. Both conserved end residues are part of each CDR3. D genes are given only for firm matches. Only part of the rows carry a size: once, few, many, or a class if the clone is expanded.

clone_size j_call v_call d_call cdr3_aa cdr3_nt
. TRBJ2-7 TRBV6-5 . CASGRTAYEQYF TGTGCCAGCGGCAGGACAGCCTACGAGCAGTACTTC
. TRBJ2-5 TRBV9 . CASSVGYRETQYF TGTGCCAGCAGCGTTGGCTACAGGGAGACCCAGTACTTC
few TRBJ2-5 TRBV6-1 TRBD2 CASSLTSGIGETQYF TGTGCCAGCAGTCTCACTAGCGGGATCGGCGAGACCCAGTACTTC
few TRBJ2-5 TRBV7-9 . CASSPRQGGETQYF TGTGCCAGCAGCCCTCGGCAGGGGGGAGAGACCCAGTACTTC
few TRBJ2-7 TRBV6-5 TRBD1 CASRAPGGSSYEQYF TGTGCCAGCAGAGCTCCAGGGGGCAGCTCCTACGAGCAGTACTTC
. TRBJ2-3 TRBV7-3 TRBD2 CASSSGLALDTQYF TGTGCCAGCAGCTCAGGACTAGCGCTGGATACGCAGTATTTT
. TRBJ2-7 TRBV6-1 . CASKRQGGDEQYF TGTGCCAGCAAGCGGCAGGGCGGGGACGAGCAGTACTTC
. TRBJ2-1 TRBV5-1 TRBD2 CASSLGGRNNEQFF TGCGCCAGCAGCTTGGGCGGGAGAAACAATGAGCAGTTCTTC
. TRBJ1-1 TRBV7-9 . CASSASTEAFF TGTGCCAGCAGTGCGAGTACTGAAGCTTTCTTT
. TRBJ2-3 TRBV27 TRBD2 CASSFGGEGYTQYF TGTGCCAGCAGTTTCGGGGGGGAGGGGTATACGCAGTATTTT
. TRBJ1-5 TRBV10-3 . CAISVDSHQPQHF TGTGCCATCAGTGTAGACAGCCATCAGCCCCAGCATTTT
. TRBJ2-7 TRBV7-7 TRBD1 CASSRRDRGEQYF TGTGCTAGCAGCCGCCGGGACAGGGGTGAGCAGTACTTC
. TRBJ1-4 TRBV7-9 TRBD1 CASSPGQTNEKLFF TGTGCCAGCAGCCCGGGACAGACAAATGAAAAACTGTTTTTT
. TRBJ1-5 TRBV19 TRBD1 CASSVQGDNQPQHF TGTGCCAGTAGTGTACAGGGGGATAATCAGCCCCAGCATTTT
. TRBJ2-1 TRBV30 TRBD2 CAWSVNREVQFF TGTGCCTGGAGTGTAAATCGGGAGGTGCAGTTCTTC
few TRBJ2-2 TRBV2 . CASSTNTGELFF TGTGCCAGCAGCACGAACACCGGGGAGCTGTTTTTT
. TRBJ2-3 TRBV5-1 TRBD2 CASSAGLAGRTDTQYF TGCGCCAGCAGCGCGGGACTAGCGGGACGCACAGATACGCAGTATTTT
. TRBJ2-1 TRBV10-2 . CASMSGNEQFF TGCGCCAGCATGTCGGGGAATGAGCAGTTCTTC
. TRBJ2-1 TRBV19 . CASSIGQVFDEQFF TGTGCCAGTAGTATAGGGCAGGTCTTCGATGAGCAGTTCTTC
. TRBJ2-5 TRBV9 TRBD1 CASSPRQGSAQYF TGTGCCAGCAGCCCTCGACAGGGGTCGGCCCAGTACTTC
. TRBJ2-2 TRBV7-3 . CASSLIGGETGELFF TGTGCCAGCAGCTTAATCGGCGGGGAGACCGGGGAGCTGTTTTTT
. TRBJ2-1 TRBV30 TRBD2 CAWSDNGLAGSYNEQFF TGTGCCTGGAGTGACAACGGACTAGCGGGTTCATACAATGAGCAGTTCTTC
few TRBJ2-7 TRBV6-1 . CASIKGGVSYEQYF TGTGCCAGCATCAAAGGGGGGGTCTCCTACGAGCAGTACTTC
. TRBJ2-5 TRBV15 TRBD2 CATSSDRGVLAGVEETQYF TGTGCCACCAGCTCGGACAGGGGCGTACTAGCGGGAGTGGAAGAGACCCAGTACTTC
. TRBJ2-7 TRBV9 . CASIGGRVYEQYF TGTGCCAGCATAGGGGGTAGGGTCTACGAGCAGTACTTC